Following are 28 T cell receptor beta chains from one sample sequenced in a study of blood T cell repertoires in COVID-19. The assay was immunoSEQ multiplex PCR, and TCRdb's table has in-frame clones only and misses some. The sample contains 150,000 to 200,000 clones, 80% to 90% of which appear only once. The specimen was PBMCs or T cells enriched from blood (not recorded which). These receptors were collected from a woman under 30 who had recovered from COVID-19.

The chain has TRBV2 and TRBJ1-5, with D unresolved. This CDR3 region has 11 residues. Germline values: CDR1 SNHLY, CDR2 FYNNEI. V shed 6 bases and J shed 12 bases, with 12 bases lying between them. CDR3 sequence reads: CASSGSQLQHF. CDR3 nucleotides: TGTGCCAGCAGCGGGAGCCAACTCCAGCATTTT.

The chain combines TRBV28 with TRBJ1-5, with 7 bases aligning to TRBD1. The CDR3 has 15 amino acids. From germline, CDR1 is MDHEN and CDR2 SYDVKM. V gave up 6 bases and J gave up 8 bases; unmatched junction bases: 13. The CDR3 DNA is TGTGCCAGCAGAGGGGGCGGCGGGGCCTGGGAGCCCCAGCATTTT. Protein: CASRGGGGAWEPQHF.

This chain links TRBV2 with TRBJ2-1, with D maybe TRBD2 (6 bases). With 4 bases removed from V and 4 bases from J, the gap between germline ends came to 8 bases. The CDR3 runs to 13 residues. CDR1 and CDR2 (germline): SNHLY, FYNNEI. CDR3 amino acids: CASSAGEYNEQFF. The CDR3 DNA is TGTGCCAGCAGTGCGGGAGAATACAATGAGCAGTTCTTC.

The CDR3 DNA is TGCGCCAGCAGCTTCAGGGGCGCGGGCCGAGAGACCCAGTACTTC. Translation gives CASSFRGAGRETQYF. The chain recombines TRBV5-1 with TRBJ2-5; a weak D match, TRBD1 (6 bases). Trimming cost V 2 bases and J 4 bases, with 15 bases left between them. The CDR3 spans 15 residues. Per the germline V gene, CDR1 is SGHRS and CDR2 is YFSETQ. Variable domain in full (rest from reference TRBV5-1 and TRBJ2-5): KAGVTQTPRYLIKTRGQQVTLSCSPISGHRSVSWYQQTPGQGLQFLFEYFSETQRNKGNFPGRFSGRQFSNSRSEMNVSTLELGDSALYLCASSFRGAGRETQYFGPGTRLLVL.

CDR3 coding DNA: TGCGCCAGCAGCTTTGATAGCGCGCCAAGCGGTGGTAATGAAAAACTGTTTTTT. This translates into CASSFDSAPSGGNEKLFF. The rearrangement joins TRBV5-1 to TRBJ1-4; D gene unclear. The CDR3 is made up of 18 amino acids. Germline lookup yields CDR1 SGHRS and CDR2 YFSETQ. Trimming removed 2 bases at V and 4 bases at J, with 21 bases between.

This chain links TRBV7-9 with TRBJ1-2; D remains unclear. Germline CDR1 SEHNR, CDR2 FQNEAQ (reference sequence). The V gene lost 5 bases and the J gene lost 4 bases, with 14 bases spanning the gap. This CDR3 contains 14 residues. CDR3 in DNA: TGTGCCAGCAGCGCGCAGGATTTTAGCTATGGCTACACCTTC. This translates into CASSAQDFSYGYTF.

V gene TRBV28 combines with J gene TRBJ1-4, with D tentatively TRBD1 (6 bases). CDR1 and CDR2 (germline): MDHEN, SYDVKM. The CDR3 covers 16 residues. The V end lost 6 bases, the J end lost 6 bases, and 20 bases lay between the germline ends. In DNA form, the CDR3 reads TGTGCCAGCAGCTACAGGGTATGGGAGCAATATGAAAAACTGTTTTTT. It is translated as CASSYRVWEQYEKLFF.

The rearrangement links TRBV11-3 to TRBJ2-1; 9 bases match TRBD2. Germline CDR1 SGHNT, CDR2 YENEEA. The CDR3 covers 17 residues. V lost 2 bases to trimming and J lost 8 bases; unmatched junction nucleotides: 13. The CDR3 sequence: CASSLRGGPSGTDEQFF. CDR3 in DNA: TGTGCCAGCAGCTTAAGGGGCGGGCCTAGCGGGACGGATGAGCAGTTCTTC.

The J gene is TRBJ1-5, the V gene TRBV10-3; 7 bases are a match to TRBD1. V shed 3 bases and J 5 bases; nucleotides not matched to a gene: 4. The CDR3 is 14 amino acids. CDR1 is ENHRY, CDR2 SYGVKD, per germline. CDR3 bases: TGTGCCATCAGTGATGGGCAGGGGGATCAGCCCCAGCATTTT. It is translated as CAISDGQGDQPQHF.

The chain is built from TRBV28 and TRBJ1-4; 7 positions agree with TRBD1. Trimming removed 5 bases from V and 6 bases from J; junction bases left unmatched: 12. The CDR3 spans 16 residues. The germline V gene encodes CDR1 MDHEN and CDR2 SYDVKM. This chain's CDR3 is CASSLLTTGFDEKLFF. The CDR3 DNA sequence: TGTGCCAGCAGTCTTCTTACGACAGGGTTTGATGAAAAACTGTTTTTT.

The chain uses TRBV11-2 and TRBJ2-1, with D possibly matching TRBD1 (7 bases). The V gene lost 3 bases and the J gene lost 5 bases, with 14 bases spanning the gap. Germline CDR1 is SGHAT and CDR2 is FQNNGV. This CDR3 has 15 amino acids. Here the CDR3 reads CASSLKDRRDNEQFF. The DNA for the CDR3 is TGTGCCAGCAGCTTGAAGGACAGGAGGGACAATGAGCAGTTCTTC.

J is TRBJ1-1 and V is TRBV28, with 10 bases that match TRBD1. This CDR3 is built from 16 residues. The V and J ends lost 8 bases and 4 bases, in that order; junction bases with no gene match: 13. From germline, CDR1 is MDHEN and CDR2 SYDVKM. The CDR3 spells CASRDRGAEIGTEAFF. The CDR3 coding sequence is TGTGCCAGCCGGGACAGGGGCGCCGAGATAGGCACTGAAGCTTTCTTT. Using reference TRBV28 and TRBJ1-1 for the parts outside the CDR3, the full variable domain is DVKVTQSSRYLVKRTGEKVFLECVQDMDHENMFWYRQDPGLGLRLIYFSYDVKMKEKGDIPEGYSVSREKKERFSLILESASTNQTSMYLCASRDRGAEIGTEAFFGQGTRLTVV.

The chain links TRBV6-4 to TRBJ2-1, with 9 bases that match TRBD2. The CDR3 is 14 residues long. Germline V gene data show CDR1 as MRHNA and CDR2 as SNTAGT. V shed 6 bases, J shed 4 bases, and the junction held 4 bases outside the gene matches. The CDR3 loop is CASSRTSEYNEQFF. The CDR3 DNA sequence: TGTGCCAGCAGCCGGACTAGCGAGTACAATGAGCAGTTCTTC.

V is TRBV2 and J is TRBJ2-7; 12 bases align to TRBD2. Germline lookup yields CDR1 SNHLY and CDR2 FYNNEI. The CDR3 sequence is 15 residues long. V trimming: 6 bases; J trimming: 7 bases; junction bases outside the gene matches: 10. The CDR3 here is CASRRLAGVEGEQYF. The CDR3 bases are TGTGCCAGCAGGAGACTAGCGGGAGTAGAGGGAGAGCAGTACTTC.

The chain uses TRBV6-2 or TRBV6-3 and TRBJ1-1; a weak D match, TRBD1 (6 bases). The V end was cut by 5 bases, the J end by 1 base, with 11 bases between. Germline V gene data show CDR1 as MNHEY and CDR2 as SVGEGT. The CDR3 extends over 14 amino acids. This CDR3 is CASSLDRQNTEAFF. Written as DNA, the CDR3 is TGTGCCAGCAGTCTCGACAGGCAGAACACTGAAGCTTTCTTT.

CDR3 protein: CASSRKTADTQYF. The CDR3 region has the DNA TGTGCCAGCTCACGCAAGACAGCAGATACGCAGTATTTT. The gene calls are TRBV18 and TRBJ2-3, with a possible D match to TRBD1 (5 bases). V gave up 4 bases and J gave up 4 bases, with 9 bases separating them. CDR1 is KGHSH, CDR2 LQKENI, per germline. The CDR3 totals 13 residues.

The V call is TRBV6-2 or TRBV6-3, the J call TRBJ2-2, with 9 bases that match TRBD1. CDR3 length: 15 amino acids. V shed 4 bases and J 5 bases; nucleotides not matched to a gene: 5. CDR1 and CDR2 (germline): MNHEY, SVGEGT. CDR3 DNA: TGTGCCAGCAGTTTCGACAGGGGGGGTACCGGGGAGCTGTTTTTT. Translation: CASSFDRGGTGELFF.

The chain combines TRBV12-2 with TRBJ1-1; TRBD1 is the table's D call and was not checked against the DNA. TRBV12-2 is designated a pseudogene. The CDR3 has 15 residues. CDR3 residues: CASRSRSRVRTEAFF. The CDR3 nucleotides are TGTGCAAGTCGCTCCAGGTCCCGAGTAAGGACTGAAGCTTTCTTT.

The chain uses TRBV4-3 and TRBJ1-2, with D tentatively TRBD1 (5 bases). This CDR3 is 13 amino acids long. V gave up 0 bases and J gave up 7 bases, with 9 bases separating them. Per germline, CDR1 LGHNA and CDR2 YSLEER. CDR3 region: CASSQEVRVGYTF. Here the CDR3 DNA reads TGCGCCAGCAGCCAAGAGGTCAGGGTTGGCTACACCTTC.

This CDR3 is CATSRRAHSNQPQHF. The DNA for the CDR3 is TGTGCCACCAGCCGCAGGGCCCATAGCAATCAGCCCCAGCATTTT. The chain carries TRBV15 and TRBJ1-5, with D possibly TRBD1 on 5 matching bases. This CDR3 contains 15 residues. Germline values: CDR1 LNHNV, CDR2 YYDKDF (reference sequence). V was pared by 5 bases and J by 0 bases, with 11 bases between.

This chain links TRBV7-2 with TRBJ1-4; no clear D gene. The CDR3 runs to 15 residues. V lost 1 base to trimming and J lost 5 bases, with 11 bases between them. Germline CDR1 and CDR2: SGHTA and FQGNSA. The CDR3 is CASSLVGGKNEKLFF. In DNA, the CDR3 is TGTGCCAGCAGCTTAGTTGGAGGGAAGAATGAAAAACTGTTTTTT. Based on the CDR3 plus reference TRBV7-2 and TRBJ1-4, the full variable domain is GAGVSQSPSNKVTEKGKDVELRCDPISGHTALYWYRQSLGQGLEFLIYFQGNSAPDKSGLPSDRFSAERTGGSVSTLTIQRTQQEDSAVYLCASSLVGGKNEKLFFGSGTQLSVL.

The V gene is TRBV7-8, the J gene TRBJ2-7; 9 bases fit TRBD2. V lost 0 bases and J lost 0; bases outside the gene matches: 6. Germline V gives CDR1 SGHVS, CDR2 FQNEAQ. This CDR3 region has 17 residues. The CDR3 region is CASSLAAAGGISYEQYF. CDR3 nucleotides: TGTGCCAGCAGCTTAGCGGCGGCGGGGGGGATCTCCTACGAGCAGTACTTC.

The rearrangement uses TRBV28 and TRBJ1-6, with D possibly matching TRBD1 (5 bases). The CDR3 is 15 amino acids. The germline V gene has CDR1 MDHEN and CDR2 SYDVKM. Between the trimmed V and J ends, which lost 5 bases and 5 bases, there was a span of 13 bases. The CDR3 reads CASSTATVNNSPLHF. In nucleotides, the CDR3 is TGTGCCAGCAGTACCGCGACAGTTAATAATTCACCCCTCCACTTT.

The J gene is TRBJ2-7, the V gene TRBV6-1; possible D gene TRBD1, 6 bases. CDR1 and CDR2 (germline): MNHNS, SASEGT. The CDR3 sequence is 17 residues long. With 4 bases removed from V and 3 bases from J, the gap between germline ends came to 22 bases. The CDR3 sequence is CASSGLQGKGLFYEQYF. CDR3 DNA sequence: TGTGCCAGCAGTGGGCTACAGGGTAAAGGACTCTTCTACGAGCAGTACTTC.

This clone was observed a single time. The rearrangement joins TRBV4-1 to TRBJ1-2; 12 bases fit TRBD1. Germline V gives CDR1 MGHRA, CDR2 YSYEKL. J lost 3 bases, V lost 4 bases, and 3 bases had no gene match. The CDR3 consists of 15 residues. Here the CDR3 DNA reads TGCGCCAGCAGCCTGGGACAGGGGGCAGACTATGGCTACACCTTC. It yields the protein CASSLGQGADYGYTF.

V and J are TRBV5-1 and TRBJ2-7; 8 bases map to TRBD1. Losses at the gene ends were 5 bases for V and 5 bases for J; bases not matched to a gene: 9. The CDR3 sequence is 14 residues long. CDR1 SGHRS and CDR2 YFSETQ come from the germline V gene. The CDR3 protein is CASRPTAGGDEQYF. The CDR3 DNA reads as TGCGCCAGCAGACCGACGGCAGGGGGCGACGAGCAGTACTTC.

CDR3 amino acids: CASSIATSGYTGELFF. In DNA, the CDR3 is TGTGCCAGTAGTATTGCCACTAGCGGATACACCGGGGAGCTGTTTTTT. The J gene is TRBJ2-2, the V gene TRBV19; 8 bases map to TRBD2. The germline CDR1 and CDR2 sequences are LNHDA and SQIVND (reference sequence). This CDR3 comprises 16 residues. The V gene end was trimmed by 3 bases and the J gene end by 3 bases; junction bases not matched to a gene: 6.

The chain combines TRBV11-2 with TRBJ1-4; no reliable D call. Germline V gene sequence: CDR1 SGHAT, CDR2 FQNNGV. Trimming pared 4 bases from V and 3 bases from J, leaving 3 bases between. The CDR3 runs 12 residues. The CDR3 region is CASSSANEKLFF. Written as DNA, the CDR3 is TGTGCCAGCAGCTCCGCTAATGAAAAACTGTTTTTT.